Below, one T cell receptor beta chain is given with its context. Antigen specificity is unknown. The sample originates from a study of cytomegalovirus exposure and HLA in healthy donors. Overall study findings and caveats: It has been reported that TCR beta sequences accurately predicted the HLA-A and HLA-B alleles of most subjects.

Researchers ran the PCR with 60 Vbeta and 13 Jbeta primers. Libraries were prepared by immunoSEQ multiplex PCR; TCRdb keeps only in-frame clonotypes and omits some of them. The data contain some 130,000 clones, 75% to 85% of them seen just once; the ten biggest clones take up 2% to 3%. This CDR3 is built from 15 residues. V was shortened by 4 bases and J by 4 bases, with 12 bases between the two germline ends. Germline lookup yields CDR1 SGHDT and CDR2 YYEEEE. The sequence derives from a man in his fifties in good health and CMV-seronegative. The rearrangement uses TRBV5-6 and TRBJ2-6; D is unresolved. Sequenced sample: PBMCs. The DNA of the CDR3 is TGTGCCAGCAGCCACTCTTCTTCGGGGGCCAACGTCCTGACTTTC. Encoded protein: CASSHSSSGANVLTF.